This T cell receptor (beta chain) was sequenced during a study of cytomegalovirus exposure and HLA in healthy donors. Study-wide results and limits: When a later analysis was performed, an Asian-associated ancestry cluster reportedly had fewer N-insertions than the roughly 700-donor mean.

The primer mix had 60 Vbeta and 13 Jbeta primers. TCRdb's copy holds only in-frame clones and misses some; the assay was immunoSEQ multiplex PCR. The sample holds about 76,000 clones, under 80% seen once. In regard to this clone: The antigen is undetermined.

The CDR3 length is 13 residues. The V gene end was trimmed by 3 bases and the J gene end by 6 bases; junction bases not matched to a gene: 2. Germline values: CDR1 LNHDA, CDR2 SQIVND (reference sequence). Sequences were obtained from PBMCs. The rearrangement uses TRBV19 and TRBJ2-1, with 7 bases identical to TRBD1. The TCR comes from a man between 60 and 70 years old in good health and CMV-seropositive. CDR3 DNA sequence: TGTGCCAGTAGTATTGACAGGGTCAATGAGCAGTTCTTC. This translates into CASSIDRVNEQFF.